Below are 19 T cell receptor beta chains sequenced from a single sample in a study of T cell changes during pregnancy in multiple sclerosis. Measured with immunoSEQ multiplex PCR; TCRdb has only the in-frame clones, and not every one. The table lists under 55,000 clones, approximately 94% of them singletons. The material sequenced was CD4+ T cells from peripheral blood mononuclear cells, taken in the third trimester of pregnancy. These receptors all come from a female donor with multiple sclerosis, enrolled in a pregnancy study.

A single count supports this clone. CDR3 coding DNA: TGTGCCAGCAGTTACACACATAGCGGGGGAGAGACCCAGTACTTC. Protein sequence: CASSYTHSGGETQYF. V and J are TRBV6-5 and TRBJ2-5, with 9 bases lining up with TRBD2. V shed 2 bases and J 4 bases; nucleotides not matched to a gene: 5. This CDR3 is 15 amino acids long. From germline, CDR1 is MNHEY and CDR2 SVGAGI.

V usage is TRBV30 and J usage is TRBJ1-1; 8 bases align to TRBD1. Germline V CDR1 and CDR2: GTSNPN, SVGIG (reference sequence). The CDR3 covers 14 residues. V gave up 2 bases and J gave up 4 bases; unmatched junction bases: 6. The CDR3 region has the DNA TGTGCCTGGAGTTCAGGGGGCGCTTTCACTGAAGCTTTCTTT. This translates into CAWSSGGAFTEAFF.

The chain employs TRBV19 and TRBJ1-5; D is possibly TRBD1 (6 bases). Germline lookup yields CDR1 LNHDA and CDR2 SQIVND (reference sequence). With 4 bases removed from V and 4 bases from J, the gap between germline ends came to 14 bases. The CDR3 length is 15 residues. In nucleotides, the CDR3 is TGTGCCAGTAGTACTACAGGGTCCTATAATCAGCCCCAGCATTTT. Its protein is CASSTTGSYNQPQHF.

The gene calls are TRBV19 and TRBJ1-1; TRBD1 matches at 8 bases. CDR3 length: 16 residues. Unmatched junction bases numbered 7, after V lost 3 bases and J lost 1 base. Germline V gene sequence: CDR1 LNHDA, CDR2 SQIVND (reference sequence). CDR3 in amino acids: CASSISDRGGNTEAFF. CDR3 in DNA: TGTGCCAGTAGTATCAGTGACAGGGGAGGGAACACTGAAGCTTTCTTT.

The rearrangement joins TRBV6-6 to TRBJ1-5; D is unresolved. Germline V lookup: CDR1 MNHNY, CDR2 SVGAGI (reference sequence). The CDR3 sequence is 15 residues long. Trimming removed 0 bases from V and 7 bases from J, with 13 bases in between. The CDR3 sequence is CASSYSPASGQPQHF. CDR3 nucleotide sequence: TGTGCCAGCAGTTACTCTCCGGCTTCGGGGCAGCCCCAGCATTTT.

This chain uses TRBV30 with TRBJ2-5; TRBD1 agrees at 7 bases. Trimming at V came to 8 bases and at J to 0 bases, leaving 3 bases not matched to a gene. Germline V CDR1 and CDR2: GTSNPN, SVGIG (reference sequence). This CDR3 has 12 residues. In DNA, the CDR3 is TGTGCCGGGGGACAGAACCAAGAGACCCAGTACTTC. It specifies CAGGQNQETQYF.

The CDR3 region has the DNA TGTGCCAGCAGTGAACGGGGGAGGGCTGAAGCTTTCTTT. Its translation: CASSERGRAEAFF. V usage is TRBV6-1 and J usage is TRBJ1-1; a weak D match, TRBD1 (5 bases). This CDR3 spans 13 amino acids. Germline loops: CDR1 MNHNS, CDR2 SASEGT. V shed 2 bases and J shed 6 bases, with 10 bases lying between them.

The rearrangement uses TRBV30 and TRBJ2-2; 9 bases map to TRBD1. The trim removed 0 bases at V and 4 bases at J, leaving 9 bases unmatched. The CDR3 runs 17 residues. In germline, CDR1 is GTSNPN, CDR2 SVGIG (reference sequence). CDR3 in amino acids: CAWSVRGTGKITGELFF. The CDR3 DNA reads as TGTGCCTGGAGTGTACGGGGGACAGGGAAGATCACCGGGGAGCTGTTTTTT.

The chain uses TRBV5-6 and TRBJ2-1; TRBD1 aligns across 7 bases. In germline, CDR1 is SGHDT, CDR2 YYEEEE. CDR3 length equals 13 residues. Trimming cost V 3 bases and J 5 bases; bases outside gene matches: 2. In DNA form, the CDR3 reads TGTGCCAGCAGCTGGGACAGAAACAATGAGCAGTTCTTC. This sequence encodes CASSWDRNNEQFF.

This clone was detected once. The rearrangement links TRBV28 to TRBJ2-2; weak D call: TRBD2 (7 bases). The CDR3 runs to 15 residues. Germline V gives CDR1 MDHEN, CDR2 SYDVKM. V lost 1 base and J 6 bases, leaving 12 bases between the germline ends. CDR3: CASSLSGGASGELFF. CDR3 nucleotides: TGTGCCAGCAGTTTATCTGGGGGGGCCTCCGGGGAGCTGTTTTTT.

This clone was found once. The chain employs TRBV19 and TRBJ1-1; TRBD1 matches 8 bases. Trimming took 5 bases from V and 10 from J; bases not matched to a gene: 3. Germline V lookup: CDR1 LNHDA, CDR2 SQIVND (reference sequence). The CDR3 runs to 11 residues. This CDR3 reads CASSQDRAAFF. The CDR3 DNA reads TGTGCCAGTAGTCAGGACAGGGCAGCTTTCTTT.

This chain joins TRBV29-1 and TRBJ2-1, with D uncertain. The CDR3 sequence is 12 residues long. Germline assignment: CDR1 SQVTM and CDR2 ANQGSEA. V lost 5 bases and J lost 8, with 13 bases in between. DNA of the CDR3: TGCAGCGTTCTCAGTGGTATCGATGAGCAGTTCTTC. Protein: CSVLSGIDEQFF.

The gene calls are TRBV11-3 and TRBJ1-1, with no clear D. Per germline, CDR1 SGHNT and CDR2 YENEEA. The CDR3 is 14 amino acids. V dropped 0 bases and J dropped 5 bases, with 10 bases sitting between them. In DNA form, the CDR3 reads TGTGCCAGCAGCTTAGACGGTAGTGATACTGAAGCTTTCTTT. Residues: CASSLDGSDTEAFF.

The chain combines TRBV15 with TRBJ2-7; TRBD1 agrees at 8 bases. The CDR3 covers 15 residues. V trimming: 4 bases; J trimming: 3 bases; junction bases outside the gene matches: 8. CDR1 is LNHNV and CDR2 is YYDKDF in the germline V gene (reference sequence). CDR3 nucleotides: TGTGCCACCAGCAAGGCCGGACAGGGCTACTACGAGCAGTACTTC. This gives the protein CATSKAGQGYYEQYF.

The CDR3 loop is CSVRTQGARVYNEQFF. The CDR3 nucleotides read TGCAGCGTTAGAACCCAGGGGGCCCGGGTCTACAATGAGCAGTTCTTC. The V and J genes are TRBV29-1 and TRBJ2-1, with 8 bases identical to TRBD1. CDR3 length: 16 amino acids. The V gene end was trimmed by 5 bases and the J gene end by 3 bases; junction bases not matched to a gene: 12. The germline V gene has CDR1 SQVTM and CDR2 ANQGSEA.

This clone was counted once. The chain couples TRBV6-1 to TRBJ2-3, with 7 bases that match TRBD1. Per germline, CDR1 MNHNS and CDR2 SASEGT. J was trimmed by 4 bases and V by 7 bases; bases with no gene match: 11. The CDR3 is 15 amino acids. The CDR3 DNA reads as TGTGCCAGCATTAGACAGGGAAAGTCCGCAGATACGCAGTATTTT. Residues: CASIRQGKSADTQYF.

The V call is TRBV10-3, the J call TRBJ2-7, with TRBD2 identical over 9 bases. V trimming: 6 bases; J trimming: 4 bases; junction bases outside the gene matches: 7. There are 14 residues in the CDR3. Per the germline V gene, CDR1 is ENHRY and CDR2 is SYGVKD. The CDR3 nucleotides read TGTGCCATCAGAAGGCTAGCGGGGACATACGAGCAGTACTTC. It translates to CAIRRLAGTYEQYF.

The J gene is TRBJ2-7, the V gene TRBV7-2, with no clear D. CDR1 SGHTA and CDR2 FQGNSA come from the germline V gene. Trimming took 5 bases from V and 5 from J, leaving 7 bases between them. This CDR3 is built from 11 residues. The CDR3, as DNA: TGTGCCAGCAGCCCCCGGGACGAGCAGTACTTC. It codes for CASSPRDEQYF.

CDR3 protein: CASSGTGLGYTF. The CDR3 nucleotides are TGTGCCAGCAGCGGCACAGGGCTCGGCTACACCTTC. This sequence joins TRBV9 and TRBJ1-2; possible D gene TRBD1, 6 bases. Germline CDR1 SGDLS, CDR2 YYNGEE. Trimming removed 3 bases from V and 8 bases from J, with 11 bases in between. The CDR3 totals 12 residues.